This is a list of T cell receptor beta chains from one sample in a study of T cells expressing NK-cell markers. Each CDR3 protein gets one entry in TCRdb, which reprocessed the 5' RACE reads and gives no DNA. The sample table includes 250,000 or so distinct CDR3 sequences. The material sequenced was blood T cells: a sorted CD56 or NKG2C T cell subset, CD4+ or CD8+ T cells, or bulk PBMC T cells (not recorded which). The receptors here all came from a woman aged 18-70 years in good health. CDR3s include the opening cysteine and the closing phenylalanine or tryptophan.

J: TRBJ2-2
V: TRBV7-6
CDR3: CASSHGQGVITGELFF

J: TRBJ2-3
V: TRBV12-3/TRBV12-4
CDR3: CASSLVGGATDTQYF

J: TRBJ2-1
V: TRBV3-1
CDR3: CASSYPGLAGGNEQFF

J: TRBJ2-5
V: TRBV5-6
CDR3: CASSSTSGRETQYF

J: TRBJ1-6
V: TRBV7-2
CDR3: CASSLSPRGRHNSPLHF

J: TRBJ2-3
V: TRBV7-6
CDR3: CASNLGRKQTSTDTQYF

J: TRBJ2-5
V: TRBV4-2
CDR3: CASSREYRGTKETQYF

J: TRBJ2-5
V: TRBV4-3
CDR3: CASSRPRNVSQETQYF

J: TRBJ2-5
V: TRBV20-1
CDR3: CSARASSGGQQETQYF

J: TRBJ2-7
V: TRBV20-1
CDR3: CSARDTHLLLANSYEQYF